The 29 T cell receptor beta chains given below trace back to one sample, sequenced in a study of vaccination effects on CD4 cells after COVID-19. What these receptors recognize is not known. Researchers isolated CD4+ T cells once approximately eleven days of culture had elapsed. TCRdb keeps only in-frame clones here, not all; method: immunoSEQ multiplex PCR. The table shows tens of thousands of clones, with roughly 75% occurring only once. Sequencing was performed on CD4+ T cells from PBMCs cultured without peptide, taken before COVID-19 vaccination. These receptors were collected from a human donor who received a COVID-19 vaccine.

This rearrangement joins TRBV5-4 to TRBJ1-2; 10 bases match TRBD1. V trimming: 3 bases; J trimming: 7 bases; junction bases outside the gene matches: 3. Germline CDR1 reads SGHNT; CDR2 reads YYREEE (reference sequence). This CDR3 has 13 amino acids. CDR3 in amino acids: CASSSTGGPGYTF. The CDR3, as DNA: TGTGCCAGCAGCTCGACAGGGGGCCCTGGCTACACCTTC.

This clone was observed a few times. This sequence joins TRBV2 and TRBJ2-7; 12 nucleotides align to TRBD1. Germline values: CDR1 SNHLY, CDR2 FYNNEI. The J segment lost 3 bases and the V segment lost 8 bases, leaving 5 bases of the junction unmatched. The CDR3 length is 14 residues. The chain's CDR3 is CASGGQGAFYEQYF. CDR3 DNA sequence: TGTGCCAGCGGGGGACAGGGGGCTTTCTACGAGCAGTACTTC.

The chain recombines TRBV5-1 with TRBJ2-5; D is uncertain. This CDR3 region has 14 residues. V was shortened by 0 bases and J by 5 bases, with 11 bases between the two germline ends. The germline CDR1 and CDR2 sequences are SGHRS and YFSETQ. CDR3 bases: TGCGCCAGCAGCTTGGAGGGTAGCAGGGAGACCCAGTACTTC. It specifies CASSLEGSRETQYF.

The rearrangement links TRBV6-5 to TRBJ1-2; D call uncertain. V gave up 5 bases and J gave up 0 bases, with 7 bases separating them. CDR1 MNHEY and CDR2 SVGAGI come from the germline V gene. This CDR3 contains 13 residues. The CDR3 reads CASSLLANYGYTF. In nucleotides, the CDR3 is TGTGCCAGCAGTCTCTTAGCTAACTATGGCTACACCTTC.

The chain joins TRBV14 to TRBJ1-3, with D unclear. Germline V gene data show CDR1 as SGHDN and CDR2 as FVKESK. V gave up 4 bases and J gave up 2 bases, with 9 bases separating them. The length of the CDR3 is 14 residues. CDR3 sequence: CASSPRMTGNTIYF. The CDR3 nucleotides are TGTGCCAGCAGCCCCCGGATGACTGGAAACACCATATATTTT.

The chain links TRBV3-1 (or the pseudogene TRBV3-2) to TRBJ2-7; no clear D gene. Trimming removed 1 base from V and 5 bases from J, with 3 bases in between. The CDR3 consists of 11 residues. Germline CDR1 and CDR2: LGHDT and YNNKEL (reference sequence). CDR3 protein: CASSQVDEQYF. Here the CDR3 DNA reads TGTGCCAGCAGCCAAGTAGACGAGCAGTACTTC.

This clone was seen only a few times. V and J are TRBV27 and TRBJ2-2; unclear D gene. In germline, CDR1 is MNHEY, CDR2 SMNVEV (reference sequence). Between the trimmed V and J ends, which lost 7 bases and 0 bases, there was a span of 9 bases. This CDR3 region has 14 residues. The CDR3 nucleotides are TGTGCCAGCAAGGCGGAGTCGAACACCGGGGAGCTGTTTTTT. Amino acid sequence: CASKAESNTGELFF.

The chain uses TRBV7-8 and TRBJ1-5, with a possible D match to TRBD1 (5 bases). The CDR3 consists of 15 residues. The ends were cut back, 4 bases at V and 0 bases at J, with 10 bases in the middle. Germline loops: CDR1 SGHVS, CDR2 FQNEAQ. CDR3 nucleotide sequence: TGTGCCAGCAGCTCCAACAGGTTTAGCAATCAGCCCCAGCATTTT. It codes for CASSSNRFSNQPQHF.

The rearrangement links TRBV27 to TRBJ2-5, with unresolved D. This CDR3 contains 13 residues. The germline CDR1 and CDR2 sequences are MNHEY and SMNVEV (reference sequence). Between the trimmed V and J ends, which lost 6 bases and 1 base, there was a span of 9 bases. CDR3: CASRTWVQETQYF. The CDR3, as DNA: TGTGCCAGCAGAACCTGGGTCCAAGAGACCCAGTACTTC.

The rearrangement joins TRBV27 to TRBJ1-6, with D perhaps TRBD1 (5 bases). CDR1 and CDR2 from the germline V gene are MNHEY and SMNVEV (reference sequence). V gave up 9 bases and J gave up 7 bases, with 19 bases separating them. This CDR3 contains 15 residues. This chain's CDR3 is CASSPPQEGNSPLHF. CDR3 nucleotides: TGTGCCAGTTCCCCTCCTCAGGAGGGGAATTCACCCCTCCACTTT.

This sequence joins TRBV10-3 and TRBJ2-7; 10 bases fit TRBD1. Germline assignment: CDR1 ENHRY and CDR2 SYGVKD. CDR3 length: 16 amino acids. V trimming: 0 bases; J trimming: 3 bases; junction bases outside the gene matches: 5. The DNA of the CDR3 is TGTGCCATCAGTGAGTCGGAGGGACAGGGGAACTACGAGCAGTACTTC. Translated, it gives CAISESEGQGNYEQYF.

The chain links TRBV7-2 to TRBJ2-7, with a possible D match to TRBD1 (8 bases). Trimming took off 4 bases at V and 0 bases at J, with 19 bases between the two ends. CDR3 size: 17 residues. Germline CDR1 and CDR2: SGHTA and FQGNSA. The CDR3 is CASSYLTGGVSSYEQYF. CDR3 nucleotides: TGTGCCAGCAGCTATTTAACAGGGGGGGTGAGCTCCTACGAGCAGTACTTC.

This clone has a single count. This rearrangement joins TRBV11-2 to TRBJ2-1; 9 bases agree with TRBD2. The CDR3 has 15 residues. J lost 0 bases, V lost 5 bases, and 2 bases had no gene match. From germline, CDR1 is SGHAT and CDR2 FQNNGV. The CDR3 DNA reads TGTGCCAGCAGCCGTAGCGGGAGCTCCTACAATGAGCAGTTCTTC. It is translated as CASSRSGSSYNEQFF. The variable domain in full, with the rest retrieved from reference TRBV11-2 and TRBJ2-1, is EAGVAQSPRYKIIEKRQSVAFWCNPISGHATLYWYQQILGQGPKLLIQFQNNGVVDDSQLPKDRFSAERLKGVDSTLKIQPAKLEDSAVYLCASSRSGSSYNEQFFGPGTRLTVL.

This chain links TRBV6-1 with TRBJ2-1; D is uncertain. CDR3 length equals 14 residues. Between the trimmed V and J ends, which lost 2 bases and 8 bases, there was a span of 13 bases. Looked up from germline, CDR1 is MNHNS and CDR2 is SASEGT. Here the CDR3 reads CASSEQAKSDEQFF. The CDR3 region has the DNA TGTGCCAGCAGTGAACAGGCAAAAAGCGATGAGCAGTTCTTC.

The chain couples TRBV3-1 (or the pseudogene TRBV3-2) to TRBJ1-1, with TRBD1 matching over 8 bases. Losses at the gene ends were 6 bases for V and 4 bases for J; bases not matched to a gene: 4. CDR1 is LGHDT and CDR2 is YNNKEL in the germline V gene (reference sequence). The length of the CDR3 is 13 residues. This CDR3 is CASSRQGTTEAFF. CDR3 in DNA: TGTGCCAGCAGTCGACAGGGGACCACTGAAGCTTTCTTT.

The table lists this clone with a few counts. The V gene is TRBV3-1 (or the pseudogene TRBV3-2), the J gene TRBJ1-5; 9 bases are shared with TRBD1. CDR1 is LGHDT, CDR2 YNNKEL, per germline (reference sequence). Germline trimming cut 8 bases from V and 2 bases from J; bases unmatched to any gene: 4. The CDR3 loop spans 14 amino acids. The CDR3 region has the DNA TGTGCCAGCGGGACAGGGTCGGGCAATCAGCCCCAGCATTTT. Translation: CASGTGSGNQPQHF.

This chain uses TRBV5-1 with TRBJ1-2, with D hard to call. Germline-derived CDR1 and CDR2 are SGHRS and YFSETQ. The germline V and J ends were trimmed by 0 bases and 4 bases, with 4 bases remaining between them. The CDR3 has 12 amino acids. CDR3 coding DNA: TGCGCCAGCAGCTTGGCCACCTATGGCTACACCTTC. The encoded protein is CASSLATYGYTF. Full variable domain (rest looked up from reference TRBV5-1 and TRBJ1-2): KAGVTQTPRYLIKTRGQQVTLSCSPISGHRSVSWYQQTPGQGLQFLFEYFSETQRNKGNFPGRFSGRQFSNSRSEMNVSTLELGDSALYLCASSLATYGYTFGSGTRLTVV.

This chain connects TRBV19 to TRBJ1-6; possibly TRBD1 for D (5 bases). CDR3 length: 17 residues. V lost 7 bases and J 7 bases, leaving 23 bases between the germline ends. Germline V gene sequence: CDR1 LNHDA, CDR2 SQIVND (reference sequence). CDR3 amino acids: CASTARIQGQRNSPLHF. CDR3 sequence (DNA): TGTGCCAGTACCGCGCGAATCCAGGGCCAGCGAAATTCACCCCTCCACTTT.

The chain employs TRBV6-6 and TRBJ2-2; 7 bases are shared with TRBD2. The CDR3 is 15 residues long. From germline, CDR1 is MNHNY and CDR2 SVGAGI (reference sequence). V lost 10 bases and J lost 0; bases outside the gene matches: 8. In DNA, the CDR3 is TGTGCCATCCCAAACGGGGGGACGAACACCGGGGAGCTGTTTTTT. It translates to CAIPNGGTNTGELFF.

The J gene is TRBJ2-2, the V gene TRBV7-2; TRBD1 matches 7 bases. This CDR3 contains 16 residues. V trimming: 4 bases; J trimming: 6 bases; junction bases outside the gene matches: 11. CDR1 is SGHTA and CDR2 is FQGNSA in the germline V gene. CDR3 loop: CASSSPPDRRAGELFF. CDR3 DNA: TGTGCCAGCAGCTCACCCCCGGACAGGCGGGCCGGGGAGCTGTTTTTT.

This clone was seen more than once but under ten times. The chain recombines TRBV20-1 with TRBJ2-3; D gene unclear. The CDR3 has 11 amino acids. V was pared by 1 base and J by 5 bases, with 4 bases between. CDR1 and CDR2 (germline): DFQATT, SNEGSKA (reference sequence). The CDR3 nucleotides are TGCAGTGCTAGAGCCAAAGATACGCAGTATTTT. Protein product: CSARAKDTQYF.

The genes are TRBV5-5 and TRBJ1-2; 10 bases are a match to TRBD1. Trimming cost V 4 bases and J 7 bases; bases outside gene matches: 10. The CDR3 sequence is 15 residues long. The V gene's germline CDR1 is SGHKS and CDR2 YYEKEE (reference sequence). CDR3 bases: TGTGCCAGCAGCATACCGGGACAGGGGAAGACTGGCTACACCTTC. This translates into CASSIPGQGKTGYTF.

The genes are TRBV2 and TRBJ1-6, with a possible D match to TRBD1 (5 bases). Deletions cut 7 bases from V and 8 bases from J, with 15 bases between. Germline V gene lookup returns CDR1 SNHLY and CDR2 FYNNEI. The CDR3 is 14 residues long. The CDR3 region is CASNSDGGDSPLHF. The CDR3, as DNA: TGTGCCAGCAACTCCGACGGGGGGGATTCACCCCTCCACTTT.

This clone came up once. The gene calls are TRBV30 and TRBJ1-5; D may be TRBD1 (5 bases). The ends were cut back, 3 bases at V and 2 bases at J, with 17 bases in the middle. CDR1 GTSNPN and CDR2 SVGIG come from the germline V gene (reference sequence). This CDR3 spans 16 amino acids. In DNA, the CDR3 is TGTGCCTGGAGCCGCTCGAAGGGGTTGGGCAATCAGCCCCAGCATTTT. It specifies CAWSRSKGLGNQPQHF.

The rearrangement joins TRBV5-1 to TRBJ2-3, with a tentative D call TRBD2 (6 bases). This CDR3 region has 16 residues. Germline CDR1 SGHRS, CDR2 YFSETQ. Trimming removed 3 bases from V and 5 bases from J, with 19 bases in between. CDR3 residues: CASSWGDPLTGDTQYF. For the CDR3, the DNA is TGCGCCAGCAGCTGGGGGGACCCACTCACGGGAGATACGCAGTATTTT.

In this sample, this clone turned up a few times. The chain has TRBV9 and TRBJ1-2; the D is unclear. Germline CDR1 SGDLS, CDR2 YYNGEE. V lost 2 bases, J lost 2 bases, and 13 bases lay in between. CDR3 length: 15 amino acids. CDR3: CASSVATSANYGYTF. The CDR3 nucleotides are TGTGCCAGCAGCGTGGCTACATCAGCGAACTATGGCTACACCTTC.

In its sample, this clone was seen a few times. V usage is TRBV5-1 and J usage is TRBJ1-2; D might be TRBD1 (5 bases). The CDR3 spans 13 residues. Deletions cut 0 bases from V and 8 bases from J, with 11 bases between. The germline V gene has CDR1 SGHRS and CDR2 YFSETQ. In nucleotides, the CDR3 is TGCGCCAGCAGCTTGGCCGGAGAGGGGGGCTACACCTTC. Amino acid sequence: CASSLAGEGGYTF.

This sequence joins TRBV4-2 and TRBJ2-3, with 13 bases identical to TRBD2. V lost 6 bases to trimming and J lost 5 bases; unmatched junction nucleotides: 14. The CDR3 length is 18 residues. In germline, CDR1 is LGHNA, CDR2 YNFKEQ. The CDR3, as DNA: TGTGCCAGCAGACCTACTAGCGGGGGGGCTTCCTTGGGAGATACGCAGTATTTT. Encoded protein: CASRPTSGGASLGDTQYF.

The V call is TRBV2, the J call TRBJ2-7; TRBD1 agrees at 8 bases. Germline CDR1 reads SNHLY; CDR2 reads FYNNEI. The CDR3 covers 14 residues. Unmatched junction bases numbered 11, after V lost 8 bases and J lost 5 bases. CDR3 sequence reads: CASEERTGFHEQYF. The CDR3 DNA is TGTGCCAGCGAGGAGAGGACAGGGTTCCACGAGCAGTACTTC. The full variable domain, with the rest looked up from reference TRBV2 and TRBJ2-7, is EPEVTQTPSHQVTQMGQEVILRCVPISNHLYFYWYRQILGQKVEFLVSFYNNEISEKSEIFDDQFSVERPDGSNFTLKIRSTKLEDSAMYFCASEERTGFHEQYFGPGTRLTVT.